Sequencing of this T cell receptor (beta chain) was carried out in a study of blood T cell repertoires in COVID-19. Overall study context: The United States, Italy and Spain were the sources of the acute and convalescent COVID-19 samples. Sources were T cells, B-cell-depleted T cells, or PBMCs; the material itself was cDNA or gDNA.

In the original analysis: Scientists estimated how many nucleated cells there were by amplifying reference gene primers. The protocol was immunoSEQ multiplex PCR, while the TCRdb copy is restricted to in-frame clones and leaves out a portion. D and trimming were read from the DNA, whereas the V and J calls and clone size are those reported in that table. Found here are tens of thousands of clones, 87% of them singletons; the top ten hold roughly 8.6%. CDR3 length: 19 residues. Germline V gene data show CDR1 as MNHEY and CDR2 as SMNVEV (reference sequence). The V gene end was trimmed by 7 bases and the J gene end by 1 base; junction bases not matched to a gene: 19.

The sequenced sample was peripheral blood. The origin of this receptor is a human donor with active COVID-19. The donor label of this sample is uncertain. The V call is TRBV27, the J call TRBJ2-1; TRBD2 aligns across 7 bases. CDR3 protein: CASIGGSLPSSKSYNEQFF. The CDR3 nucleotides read TGTGCCAGCATAGGCGGGAGCCTTCCGTCCTCCAAATCCTACAATGAGCAGTTCTTC.